The 23 T cell receptor beta chains below were found in one sample sequenced in a study of T cell clones after liver transplantation. Sequencing was performed with immunoSEQ multiplex PCR; in TCRdb, only in-frame clones are kept and a portion is missing. This sample has around 110,000 clones; less than 95% occur once, and the top ten carry 0.83%. The sequences come from CD4+ T cells from blood, collected 12 months after liver transplant. The receptors were sampled from a human patient who received a liver transplant. Some T cells may be transferred from the graft donor.

The chain carries TRBV27 and TRBJ1-4; 7 bases line up with TRBD1. This CDR3 has 16 amino acids. Germline V CDR1 and CDR2: MNHEY, SMNVEV (reference sequence). V lost 9 bases and J lost 1; bases outside the gene matches: 11. The chain's CDR3 is CASRQGGSVTNEKLFF. The CDR3 nucleotides read TGTGCCAGTAGACAGGGTGGCAGCGTAACTAATGAAAAACTGTTTTTT.

The gene calls are TRBV29-1 and TRBJ2-1, with 8 positions matching TRBD2. CDR3 length: 14 residues. Unmatched junction bases numbered 9, after V lost 7 bases and J lost 4 bases. CDR1 and CDR2 (germline): SQVTM, ANQGSEA. The DNA of the CDR3 is TGCAGCGCCGACGGTAGCGGGATGTACAATGAGCAGTTCTTC. Protein product: CSADGSGMYNEQFF.

The gene calls are TRBV5-1 and TRBJ2-7, with D hard to call. Deletions cut 0 bases from V and 2 bases from J, with 9 bases between. Germline-derived CDR1 and CDR2 are SGHRS and YFSETQ. There are 14 residues in the CDR3. The CDR3 here is CASSLVDPTYEQYF. In nucleotides, the CDR3 is TGCGCCAGCAGCTTGGTGGACCCTACCTACGAGCAGTACTTC. The complete variable domain, with remaining parts taken from reference TRBV5-1 and TRBJ2-7, reads KAGVTQTPRYLIKTRGQQVTLSCSPISGHRSVSWYQQTPGQGLQFLFEYFSETQRNKGNFPGRFSGRQFSNSRSEMNVSTLELGDSALYLCASSLVDPTYEQYFGPGTRLTVT.

The chain combines TRBV7-2 with TRBJ1-3, with TRBD1 as a possible D gene (5 bases). The V and J ends lost 5 bases and 0 bases respectively, with 11 bases between them. This CDR3 has 15 amino acids. Germline V gene data show CDR1 as SGHTA and CDR2 as FQGNSA. The CDR3 is CASSRDRSSGNTIYF. For the CDR3, the DNA is TGTGCCAGCAGCCGGGACCGGTCCTCTGGAAACACCATATATTTT.

The chain couples TRBV14 to TRBJ1-1; 9 nucleotides align to TRBD1. The germline gives CDR1 SGHDN, CDR2 FVKESK. The CDR3 has 16 amino acids. V was clipped by 0 bases and J by 1 base; unmatched bases: 3. CDR3 DNA sequence: TGTGCCAGCAGCCAAGAAGGACAGGGGACGAACACTGAAGCTTTCTTT. Translation gives CASSQEGQGTNTEAFF.

The gene calls are TRBV6-1 and TRBJ2-7; the D gene could be TRBD1 or TRBD2 (5 bases each). CDR3 size: 14 residues. The V gene lost 8 bases and the J gene lost 2 bases, with 16 bases spanning the gap. Germline CDR1 is MNHNS and CDR2 is SASEGT. The CDR3 protein is CASFLGTGPYEQYF. CDR3 DNA: TGTGCCAGCTTCCTAGGGACCGGGCCCTACGAGCAGTACTTC.

The V gene is TRBV28, the J gene TRBJ1-2, with 7 bases matching TRBD1. V lost 6 bases to trimming and J lost 5 bases; unmatched junction nucleotides: 6. The CDR3 covers 13 residues. The germline CDR1 and CDR2 sequences are MDHEN and SYDVKM. The CDR3 nucleotides read TGTGCCAGCAGACCCGGACAGGAGTATGGCTACACCTTC. It specifies CASRPGQEYGYTF.

V is TRBV18 and J is TRBJ1-3; D might be TRBD1 (5 bases). With 6 bases removed from V and 3 bases from J, the gap between germline ends came to 15 bases. The V gene's germline CDR1 is KGHSH and CDR2 LQKENI. CDR3 length: 15 amino acids. CDR3 in amino acids: CASSPQGQDGNTIYF. In nucleotides, the CDR3 is TGTGCCAGCTCGCCTCAGGGTCAGGATGGAAACACCATATATTTT.

The rearrangement joins TRBV14 to TRBJ2-2, with a tentative D call TRBD1 (6 bases). With 4 bases removed from V and 6 bases from J, the gap between germline ends came to 9 bases. The germline V gene encodes CDR1 SGHDN and CDR2 FVKESK. This CDR3 is built from 13 residues. CDR3 DNA: TGTGCCAGCAGCCTGCCAGGGGCCGGGGAGCTGTTTTTT. It is translated as CASSLPGAGELFF.

The chain uses TRBV5-4 and TRBJ2-2; 7 nucleotides align to TRBD2. The CDR3 runs 16 residues. V was pared by 0 bases and J by 2 bases, with 4 bases of the junction left unmatched. Per germline, CDR1 SGHNT and CDR2 YYREEE (reference sequence). This CDR3 is CASSLDPGLNTGELFF. The DNA of the CDR3 is TGTGCCAGCAGCTTGGACCCGGGACTAAACACCGGGGAGCTGTTTTTT.

CDR3 DNA sequence: TGTGCCTGGAGTAGTGTAGACAGGGAAAGAAGTCGGTACTTC. Protein product: CAWSSVDRERSRYF. The J gene is TRBJ2-7, the V gene TRBV30; TRBD1 aligns across 7 bases. The trim removed 2 bases at V and 12 bases at J, leaving 16 bases unmatched. Per germline, CDR1 GTSNPN and CDR2 SVGIG (reference sequence). The CDR3 is 14 amino acids.

The genes are TRBV5-1 and TRBJ2-3; the D gene could be TRBD1 or TRBD2 (5 bases each). Per the germline V gene, CDR1 is SGHRS and CDR2 is YFSETQ. Trimming pared 7 bases from V and 6 bases from J, leaving 24 bases between. The length of the CDR3 is 16 residues. CDR3 residues: CASRVGFLGTQDTQYF. DNA of the CDR3: TGCGCCAGCCGCGTCGGGTTTCTCGGGACCCAGGATACGCAGTATTTT.

The V and J genes are TRBV11-2 and TRBJ2-7; 7 bases map to TRBD1. The V and J ends lost 7 bases and 6 bases, in that order; junction bases with no gene match: 9. There are 13 residues in the CDR3. Germline CDR1 and CDR2: SGHAT and FQNNGV. This CDR3 is CASKSNRGGEQYF. The DNA for the CDR3 is TGTGCCAGCAAGAGTAACAGGGGTGGCGAGCAGTACTTC. Full variable domain (rest looked up from reference TRBV11-2 and TRBJ2-7): EAGVAQSPRYKIIEKRQSVAFWCNPISGHATLYWYQQILGQGPKLLIQFQNNGVVDDSQLPKDRFSAERLKGVDSTLKIQPAKLEDSAVYLCASKSNRGGEQYFGPGTRLTVT.

The genes are TRBV7-2 and TRBJ2-6, with D uncertain. Per the germline V gene, CDR1 is SGHTA and CDR2 is FQGNSA. The CDR3 is 16 residues long. The V and J ends lost 5 bases and 4 bases respectively, with 15 bases between them. The CDR3 region is CASSLKFGSGANVLTF. CDR3 bases: TGTGCCAGCAGCCTAAAATTCGGGTCAGGGGCCAACGTCCTGACTTTC. The full variable domain, with the rest looked up from reference TRBV7-2 and TRBJ2-6, is GAGVSQSPSNKVTEKGKDVELRCDPISGHTALYWYRQSLGQGLEFLIYFQGNSAPDKSGLPSDRFSAERTGGSVSTLTIQRTQQEDSAVYLCASSLKFGSGANVLTFGAGSRLTVL.

The chain is built from TRBV7-9 and TRBJ2-3, with 16 bases aligning to TRBD2. Germline V lookup: CDR1 SEHNR, CDR2 FQNEAQ (reference sequence). CDR3 length: 16 residues. The V and J ends lost 5 bases and 5 bases, in that order; junction bases with no gene match: 4. Here the CDR3 DNA reads TGTGCCAGCAGCCTTGGGACTAGCGGGAGGGGAGATACGCAGTATTTT. This encodes CASSLGTSGRGDTQYF. Complete variable domain (other parts from reference TRBV7-9 and TRBJ2-3): DTGVSQNPRHKITKRGQNVTFRCDPISEHNRLYWYRQTLGQGPEFLTYFQNEAQLEKSRLLSDRFSAERPKGSFSTLEIQRTEQGDSAMYLCASSLGTSGRGDTQYFGPGTRLTVL.

V usage is TRBV27 and J usage is TRBJ1-2; no clear D. This CDR3 contains 15 residues. V was pared by 0 bases and J by 8 bases, with 16 bases between. Germline V gene data show CDR1 as MNHEY and CDR2 as SMNVEV (reference sequence). CDR3 coding DNA: TGTGCCAGCAGTTTATCATCACTCGCGCTCGGCGGCTACACCTTC. Protein sequence: CASSLSSLALGGYTF.

The chain is built from TRBV7-9 and TRBJ2-7, with a tentative D call TRBD1 (6 bases). The V end lost 1 base, the J end lost 3 bases, and 16 bases lay between the germline ends. Looked up from germline, CDR1 is SEHNR and CDR2 is FQNEAQ (reference sequence). This CDR3 has 16 amino acids. This CDR3 is CASSLGGQHGGYEQYF. The CDR3 DNA follows: TGTGCCAGCAGCTTAGGGGGGCAGCACGGCGGCTACGAGCAGTACTTC.

V gene TRBV13 combines with J gene TRBJ2-1; TRBD2 agrees at 9 bases. V dropped 6 bases and J dropped 4; count of bases not matched to a gene: 10. The CDR3 has 16 amino acids. Germline V gene data show CDR1 as PRHDT and CDR2 as FYEKMQ (reference sequence). CDR3: CASSYRAGGYYNEQFF. The CDR3 DNA is TGTGCCAGCAGTTATCGAGCGGGAGGCTATTACAATGAGCAGTTCTTC.

This clone came up a few times. The rearrangement joins TRBV19 to TRBJ1-5; D is unresolved. The CDR3 is 13 amino acids. Per germline, CDR1 LNHDA and CDR2 SQIVND (reference sequence). Trimming took off 7 bases at V and 5 bases at J, with 12 bases between the two ends. CDR3 protein: CASTSQYDQPQHF. CDR3 nucleotide sequence: TGTGCCAGTACTTCTCAGTACGATCAGCCCCAGCATTTT.

The chain links TRBV11-3 to TRBJ1-2, with D unclear. The CDR3 spans 15 residues. Germline V CDR1 and CDR2: SGHNT, YENEEA. V was pared by 0 bases and J by 5 bases, with 13 bases between. The CDR3 region is CASSLDNRMTYGYTF. The CDR3, as DNA: TGTGCCAGCAGCTTAGATAACCGGATGACGTATGGCTACACCTTC.

V and J are TRBV7-9 and TRBJ2-7, with 8 bases matching TRBD2. Germline CDR1 is SEHNR and CDR2 is FQNEAQ (reference sequence). The V and J ends lost 2 bases and 4 bases, in that order; junction bases with no gene match: 19. The CDR3 contains 19 residues. This chain's CDR3 is CASSLRGRATSGPSYEQYF. CDR3 sequence (DNA): TGTGCCAGCAGCTTACGGGGGAGGGCCACTAGCGGCCCCTCATACGAGCAGTACTTC.

This chain links TRBV13 with TRBJ1-6; TRBD1 agrees at 9 bases. The germline gives CDR1 PRHDT, CDR2 FYEKMQ (reference sequence). The CDR3 has 14 residues. After removal of 5 bases from V and 7 bases from J, the junction contained 3 bases not matched to a gene. CDR3 sequence: CASSRGQGNSPLHF. CDR3 nucleotide sequence: TGTGCCAGCAGCCGCGGACAGGGGAATTCACCCCTCCACTTT.

The chain combines TRBV19 with TRBJ2-1, with 8 bases lining up with TRBD1. The CDR3 covers 15 residues. The germline V gene has CDR1 LNHDA and CDR2 SQIVND (reference sequence). Unmatched junction bases numbered 9, after V lost 7 bases and J lost 4 bases. The CDR3 loop reads CASKGQGGGYNEQFF. The CDR3 DNA is TGTGCCAGTAAAGGACAGGGAGGAGGTTACAATGAGCAGTTCTTC.